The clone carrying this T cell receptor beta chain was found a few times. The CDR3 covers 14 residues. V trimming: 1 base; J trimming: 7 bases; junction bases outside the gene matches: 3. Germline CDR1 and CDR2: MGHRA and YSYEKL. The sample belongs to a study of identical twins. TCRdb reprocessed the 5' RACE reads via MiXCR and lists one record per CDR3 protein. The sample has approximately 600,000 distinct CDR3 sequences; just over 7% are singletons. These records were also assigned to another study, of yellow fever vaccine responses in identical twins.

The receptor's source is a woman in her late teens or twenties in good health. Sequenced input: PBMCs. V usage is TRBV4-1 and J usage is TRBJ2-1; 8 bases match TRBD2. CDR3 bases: TGCGCCAGCAGCCAAGCGGGAGGGGTGAATGAGCAGTTCTTC. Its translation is CASSQAGGVNEQFF.